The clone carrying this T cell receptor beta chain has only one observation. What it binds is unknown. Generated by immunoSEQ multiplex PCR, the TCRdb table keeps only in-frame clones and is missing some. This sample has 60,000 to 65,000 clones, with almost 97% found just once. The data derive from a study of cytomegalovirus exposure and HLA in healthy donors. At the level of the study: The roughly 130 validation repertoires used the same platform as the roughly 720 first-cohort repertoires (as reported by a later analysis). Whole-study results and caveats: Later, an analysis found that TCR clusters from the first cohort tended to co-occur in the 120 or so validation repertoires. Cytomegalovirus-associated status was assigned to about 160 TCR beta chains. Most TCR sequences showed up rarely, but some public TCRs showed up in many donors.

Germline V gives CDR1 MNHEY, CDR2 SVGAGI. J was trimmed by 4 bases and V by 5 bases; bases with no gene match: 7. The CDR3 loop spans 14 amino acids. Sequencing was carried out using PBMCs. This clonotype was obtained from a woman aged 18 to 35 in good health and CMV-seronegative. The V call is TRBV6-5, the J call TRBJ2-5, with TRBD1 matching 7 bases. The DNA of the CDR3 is TGTGCCAGCAGTCCACAGGGGTGGGCAGAGACCCAGTACTTC. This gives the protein CASSPQGWAETQYF.